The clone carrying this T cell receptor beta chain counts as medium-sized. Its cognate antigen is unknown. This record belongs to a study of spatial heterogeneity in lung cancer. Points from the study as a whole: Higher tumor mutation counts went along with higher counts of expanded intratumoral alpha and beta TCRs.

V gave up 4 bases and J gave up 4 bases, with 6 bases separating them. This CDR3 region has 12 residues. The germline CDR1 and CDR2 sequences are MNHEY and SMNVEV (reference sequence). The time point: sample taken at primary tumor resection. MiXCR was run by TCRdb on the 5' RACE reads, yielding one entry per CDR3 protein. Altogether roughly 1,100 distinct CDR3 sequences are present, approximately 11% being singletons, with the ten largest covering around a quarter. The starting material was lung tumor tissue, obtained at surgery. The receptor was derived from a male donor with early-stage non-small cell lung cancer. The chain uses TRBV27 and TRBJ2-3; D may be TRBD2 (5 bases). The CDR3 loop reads CASSSGADTQYF. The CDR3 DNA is TGTGCCAGCAGTTCCGGGGCAGATACGCAGTATTTT.